These 2 T cell receptor beta chains were all obtained from the same sample, sequenced in a study of identical twins. TCRdb re-analysed the 5' RACE reads in MiXCR, keeping a single row per CDR3 protein. The sample carries approximately 300,000 distinct CDR3 sequences, just under 9.5% recorded once. These data also formed part of another study, on yellow fever vaccine responses in identical twins.

Sequences were obtained from CD8+ T cells sorted from blood. These receptors were collected from a woman aged 18 to 35 in good health.

A few counts support this clonotype. The chain links TRBV28 to TRBJ2-1, with 10 bases fitting TRBD2. The CDR3 runs to 17 residues. Trimming took 3 bases from V and 0 from J; bases not matched to a gene: 5. The germline gives CDR1 MDHEN, CDR2 SYDVKM. The CDR3 loop is CASSFGASGSSYNEQFF. The CDR3 DNA reads TGTGCCAGCAGTTTTGGTGCTAGCGGGAGCTCCTACAATGAGCAGTTCTTC.

The chain combines TRBV30 with TRBJ2-7; the D gene could be TRBD1 or TRBD2 (5 bases each). Trimming pared 0 bases from V and 5 bases from J, leaving 8 bases between. CDR3 size: 12 residues. The germline gives CDR1 GTSNPN, CDR2 SVGIG (reference sequence). The CDR3 DNA reads as TGTGCCTGGAGTGTTTGGGGGAACGAGCAGTACTTC. The encoded protein is CAWSVWGNEQYF.